The 9 T cell receptor beta chains below come from one sample, sequenced in a study of blood T cell repertoires in COVID-19. The method was immunoSEQ multiplex PCR; TCRdb's version includes in-frame clones alone and lacks a portion of them. Here the sample spans around 61,000 clones, around 80% being singletons. The sequenced sample was peripheral blood. These receptors all stem from a man older than 75 with acute or convalescent COVID-19.

This clone was picked up a small number of times. The CDR3 region is CASSQGRGGRELFF. CDR3 sequence (DNA): TGCGCCAGCAGCCAAGGCCGGGGGGGGCGCGAACTGTTTTTT. The chain uses TRBV4-3 and TRBJ1-4, with a possible D match to TRBD1 (6 bases). CDR1 LGHNA and CDR2 YSLEER come from the germline V gene. The CDR3 has 14 amino acids. The ends were cut back, 1 base at V and 12 bases at J, with 15 bases in the middle.

J is TRBJ2-7 and V is TRBV28; 11 bases agree with TRBD2. This CDR3 has 13 residues. The germline V gene encodes CDR1 MDHEN and CDR2 SYDVKM. Unmatched junction bases numbered 5, after V lost 10 bases and J lost 3 bases. The CDR3 DNA reads as TGTGCCACCCGAACTAGCGGGAGCTACGAGCAGTACTTC. It translates to CATRTSGSYEQYF. Filled out from reference TRBV28 and TRBJ2-7, the complete variable domain reads DVKVTQSSRYLVKRTGEKVFLECVQDMDHENMFWYRQDPGLGLRLIYFSYDVKMKEKGDIPEGYSVSREKKERFSLILESASTNQTSMYLCATRTSGSYEQYFGPGTRLTVT.

This clone came up a few times. The CDR3 loop reads CASSGKFQGNTEAFF. CDR3 sequence (DNA): TGTGCCAGCAGTGGAAAATTCCAGGGTAACACTGAAGCTTTCTTT. V is TRBV6-6 and J is TRBJ1-1; TRBD1 is a possible D gene (5 bases). The CDR3 extends over 15 amino acids. Trimming took off 5 bases at V and 2 bases at J, with 15 bases between the two ends. CDR1 and CDR2 (germline): MNHNY, SVGAGI (reference sequence).

The V and J genes are TRBV12-3 or TRBV12-4 and TRBJ1-1, with D uncertain. The CDR3 is 13 amino acids. Trimming left V 3 bases short and J 6 bases short, with 11 bases between. CDR3 loop: CASSFRLSPEAFF. DNA for the CDR3: TGTGCCAGCAGTTTCAGACTCAGCCCTGAAGCTTTCTTT.

The chain carries TRBV5-6 and TRBJ1-1, with unresolved D. This CDR3 region has 13 residues. Trimming shortened V by 0 bases and J by 4 bases, and 7 bases separated the two germline ends. Germline loops: CDR1 SGHDT, CDR2 YYEEEE. CDR3 in amino acids: CASSLGGVTEAFF. The CDR3 DNA follows: TGTGCCAGCAGCTTGGGAGGAGTCACTGAAGCTTTCTTT. Combining the CDR3 with reference TRBV5-6 and TRBJ1-1 gives the whole variable domain DAGVTQSPTHLIKTRGQQVTLRCSPKSGHDTVSWYQQALGQGPQFIFQYYEEEERQRGNFPDRFSGHQFPNYSSELNVNALLLGDSALYLCASSLGGVTEAFFGQGTRLTVV.

The V and J genes are TRBV5-1 and TRBJ2-3; 10 bases agree with TRBD2. Trimming took 4 bases from V and 2 from J; bases not matched to a gene: 7. The CDR3 has 16 amino acids. CDR1 and CDR2 (germline): SGHRS, YFSETQ. The CDR3 bases are TGCGCCAGCAGCACCGTTAGCGGGGGGTCCACAGATACGCAGTATTTT. Translated: CASSTVSGGSTDTQYF.

Concerning this clone itself: The junction shows a germline mismatch at one end, possibly a read error. J is TRBJ1-3 and V is TRBV4-1; D is perhaps TRBD1 (5 bases). CDR3 length equals 15 residues. CDR1 MGHRA and CDR2 YSYEKL come from the germline V gene. CDR3 bases: TGCGCCAGCAGACAAGGTGGGGCCTCTGGAAACACCATATATTTT. This sequence encodes CASRQGGASGNTIYF.

The chain carries TRBV18 and TRBJ1-3; 7 nucleotides agree with TRBD1. CDR3 length equals 15 residues. V lost 2 bases to trimming and J lost 7 bases; unmatched junction nucleotides: 8. CDR1 is KGHSH, CDR2 LQKENI, per germline. The CDR3: CASSPGGQVVNTIYF. The CDR3 DNA reads TGTGCCAGCTCACCAGGAGGACAGGTCGTGAACACCATATATTTT.

This chain links TRBV7-2 with TRBJ1-2; 8 positions match TRBD1. Trimming removed 4 bases from V and 6 bases from J; junction bases left unmatched: 7. Germline lookup yields CDR1 SGHTA and CDR2 FQGNSA. The CDR3 totals 14 residues. For the CDR3, the DNA is TGTGCCAGCAGCTCGAACCCGACAGGGGATGGCTACACCTTC. It codes for CASSSNPTGDGYTF. Full variable domain (remainder filled in from reference TRBV7-2 and TRBJ1-2): GAGVSQSPSNKVTEKGKDVELRCDPISGHTALYWYRQSLGQGLEFLIYFQGNSAPDKSGLPSDRFSAERTGGSVSTLTIQRTQQEDSAVYLCASSSNPTGDGYTFGSGTRLTVV.